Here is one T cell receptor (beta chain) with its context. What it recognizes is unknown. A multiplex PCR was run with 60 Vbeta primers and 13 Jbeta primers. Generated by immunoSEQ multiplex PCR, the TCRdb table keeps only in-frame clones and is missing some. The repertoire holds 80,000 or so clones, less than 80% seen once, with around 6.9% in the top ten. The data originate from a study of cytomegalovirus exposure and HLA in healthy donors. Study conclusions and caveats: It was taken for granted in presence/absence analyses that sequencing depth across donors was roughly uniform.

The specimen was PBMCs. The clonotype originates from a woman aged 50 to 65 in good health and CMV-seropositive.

CDR3 sequence (DNA): TGTGCCAGCAGCTTCCGGGGGTCCCCTGAATCCCAGTACTTC. It encodes CASSFRGSPESQYF. This chain joins TRBV5-4 and TRBJ2-5; TRBD2 is a possible D gene (6 bases). The CDR3 length is 14 residues. Trimming removed 2 bases from V and 9 bases from J, with 17 bases in between. Germline V gives CDR1 SGHNT, CDR2 YYREEE (reference sequence).